A single sample gave rise to the 32 T cell receptor beta chains below, sequenced in a study of blood T cell repertoires in COVID-19. Method: immunoSEQ multiplex PCR; TCRdb's copy keeps in-frame clones and lacks some. The profile shows 210,000 or so clones, approximately 85% of them singletons. The sample comprised peripheral blood. The receptors were gathered from a man in his forties or fifties with COVID-19, enrolled during active disease.

This clone appeared once. The V gene is TRBV28, the J gene TRBJ1-1, with 11 bases fitting TRBD1. Trimming took 6 bases from V and 4 from J; bases not matched to a gene: 4. Per the germline V gene, CDR1 is MDHEN and CDR2 is SYDVKM. The CDR3 contains 14 residues. CDR3 sequence reads: CASRGTGGITEAFF. The CDR3 DNA sequence: TGTGCCAGCAGAGGGACAGGGGGGATCACTGAAGCTTTCTTT.

Only a few counts were recorded for this clone. The chain links TRBV3-1 (or the pseudogene TRBV3-2) to TRBJ1-1; TRBD1 matches 8 bases. With 6 bases clipped from V and 1 base from J, the junction kept 10 bases outside the gene matches. The germline V gene encodes CDR1 LGHDT and CDR2 YNNKEL (reference sequence). The CDR3 extends over 16 amino acids. CDR3 DNA sequence: TGTGCCAGCAGTCCTACAGGGACAGGATGGAACACTGAAGCTTTCTTT. It translates to CASSPTGTGWNTEAFF.

This clone was seen only once. The chain uses TRBV30 and TRBJ1-3; 7 bases match TRBD1. The ends lost 4 bases at V and 0 bases at J; junction bases unmatched: 9. The CDR3 extends over 16 amino acids. Germline CDR1 GTSNPN, CDR2 SVGIG (reference sequence). The CDR3 nucleotides are TGTGCCTGGATGGACAGGACGGGTCGCTCTGGAAACACCATATATTTT. Its translation is CAWMDRTGRSGNTIYF.

This rearrangement joins TRBV15 to TRBJ2-7, with D perhaps matching TRBD2 (5 bases). CDR3 size: 16 residues. Between the trimmed V and J ends, which lost 1 base and 3 bases, there was a span of 16 bases. Germline V gene data show CDR1 as LNHNV and CDR2 as YYDKDF (reference sequence). CDR3 DNA sequence: TGTGCCACCAGCAGAGGAGGGAAAATGAGATACTACGAGCAGTACTTC. Translation gives CATSRGGKMRYYEQYF. Filled out from reference TRBV15 and TRBJ2-7, the complete variable domain reads DAMVIQNPRYQVTQFGKPVTLSCSQTLNHNVMYWYQQKSSQAPKLLFHYYDKDFNNEADTPDNFQSRRPNTSFCFLDIRSPGLGDTAMYLCATSRGGKMRYYEQYFGPGTRLTVT.

This chain links TRBV9 with TRBJ2-3; TRBD2 matches at 15 bases. Germline lookup yields CDR1 SGDLS and CDR2 YYNGEE. V shed 3 bases, J shed 2 bases, and the junction held 4 bases outside the gene matches. The CDR3 runs 17 residues. CDR3 bases: TGTGCCAGCAGCGCTGGGACTAGCGGGGGGCCCACAGATACGCAGTATTTT. Amino acid sequence: CASSAGTSGGPTDTQYF.

The CDR3 is CASSVTTIYNEQFF. The DNA of the CDR3 is TGTGCCAGCAGTGTAACAACTATATACAATGAGCAGTTCTTC. The chain links TRBV2 to TRBJ2-1; D not certain. Germline-derived CDR1 and CDR2 are SNHLY and FYNNEI. The germline V and J ends were trimmed by 4 bases and 4 bases, with 11 bases remaining between them. The CDR3 contains 14 residues. Supplemented by reference TRBV2 and TRBJ2-1, the full variable domain reads EPEVTQTPSHQVTQMGQEVILRCVPISNHLYFYWYRQILGQKVEFLVSFYNNEISEKSEIFDDQFSVERPDGSNFTLKIRSTKLEDSAMYFCASSVTTIYNEQFFGPGTRLTVL.

The V call is TRBV5-1, the J call TRBJ1-5; TRBD1 might be the D (6 bases). The CDR3 runs 14 residues. Looked up from germline, CDR1 is SGHRS and CDR2 is YFSETQ. V was clipped by 0 bases and J by 10 bases, with 14 bases between them. Here the CDR3 DNA reads TGCGCCAGCAGCTTGGGAGGGGGGGCACAACCCCAGCATTTT. It codes for CASSLGGGAQPQHF.

This chain links TRBV7-2 with TRBJ2-1, with 9 bases identical to TRBD2. The CDR3 totals 14 residues. The V gene end was trimmed by 0 bases and the J gene end by 10 bases; junction bases not matched to a gene: 4. The V gene's germline CDR1 is SGHTA and CDR2 FQGNSA. As DNA, the CDR3 is TGTGCCAGCAGCTTAGCGCATCTAGCGGGGGAGCAGTTCTTC. This gives the protein CASSLAHLAGEQFF.

This rearrangement joins TRBV3-1 (or the pseudogene TRBV3-2) to TRBJ2-1; TRBD2 aligns across 12 bases. Germline values: CDR1 LGHDT, CDR2 YNNKEL (reference sequence). The CDR3 loop spans 15 amino acids. The trim removed 0 bases at V and 6 bases at J, leaving 0 bases unmatched. CDR3 nucleotide sequence: TGTGCCAGCAGCCAAGAACTAGCGGGGGGCAATGAGCAGTTCTTC. Translating it yields CASSQELAGGNEQFF.

The J gene is TRBJ1-1, the V gene TRBV28, with D perhaps TRBD1 (6 bases). V lost 9 bases to trimming and J lost 7 bases, with 12 bases between them. CDR1 and CDR2 from the germline V gene are MDHEN and SYDVKM. This CDR3 is 11 amino acids long. CDR3 loop: CASNDRSEAFF. The DNA of the CDR3 is TGTGCCAGTAACGACAGGAGTGAAGCTTTCTTT.

The chain couples TRBV27 to TRBJ2-7; 8 nucleotides match TRBD1. Germline V lookup: CDR1 MNHEY, CDR2 SMNVEV (reference sequence). V lost 2 bases and J lost 0; bases outside the gene matches: 9. The CDR3 runs 17 residues. CDR3 in amino acids: CASSLRPQGASSYEQYF. In DNA form, the CDR3 reads TGTGCCAGCAGTTTACGTCCCCAGGGGGCTAGCTCCTACGAGCAGTACTTC.

V and J are TRBV5-5 and TRBJ1-5, with 11 bases matching TRBD1. J gave up 5 bases and V 4 bases, and 5 bases lay outside the gene matches. CDR1 SGHKS and CDR2 YYEKEE come from the germline V gene (reference sequence). There are 15 residues in the CDR3. The CDR3 loop is CASSLGQGADQPQHF. CDR3 nucleotides: TGTGCCAGCAGCCTAGGACAGGGGGCGGATCAGCCCCAGCATTTT.

The chain recombines TRBV3-1 (or the pseudogene TRBV3-2) with TRBJ1-6, with no clear D. The V and J ends lost 3 bases and 14 bases respectively, with 11 bases between them. The CDR3 covers 12 residues. Germline CDR1 is LGHDT and CDR2 is YNNKEL (reference sequence). DNA for the CDR3: TGTGCCAGCAGCCAGCCGAAGAGGTCCCTCCACTTT. Its protein product is CASSQPKRSLHF.

The genes are TRBV10-3 and TRBJ2-3; D not certain. CDR3 size: 14 residues. V dropped 5 bases and J dropped 6 bases, with 15 bases sitting between them. Germline CDR1 ENHRY, CDR2 SYGVKD. The CDR3 coding sequence is TGTGCCATCAGTTTCCGGGTCCCCCGGGATACGCAGTATTTT. Protein: CAISFRVPRDTQYF.

The chain employs TRBV4-3 and TRBJ1-2; 7 bases are a match to TRBD1. Trimming took 0 bases from V and 7 from J; bases not matched to a gene: 14. Germline V lookup: CDR1 LGHNA, CDR2 YSLEER. This CDR3 contains 17 residues. The CDR3 DNA reads TGCGCCAGCAGCCAAGAGACAGGGTTTCTTTCCCCTGGTGGCTACACCTTC. Amino acids: CASSQETGFLSPGGYTF.

This clone appeared a few times. The chain couples TRBV6-1 to TRBJ1-6; 8 nucleotides agree with TRBD1. The CDR3 length is 14 residues. J was trimmed by 9 bases and V by 2 bases; bases with no gene match: 3. The germline V gene encodes CDR1 MNHNS and CDR2 SASEGT. The CDR3 nucleotides are TGTGCCAGCAGTGAATCAGGGGGCCTTTCACCCCTCCACTTT. Translation gives CASSESGGLSPLHF.

The V gene is TRBV27, the J gene TRBJ2-1, with D uncertain. CDR1 MNHEY and CDR2 SMNVEV come from the germline V gene (reference sequence). The CDR3 has 14 amino acids. Trimming took off 3 bases at V and 5 bases at J, with 11 bases between the two ends. For the CDR3, the DNA is TGTGCCAGCAGTTTCACAACGACAAACAATGAGCAGTTCTTC. This sequence encodes CASSFTTTNNEQFF.

This clone has just a few counts. The chain uses TRBV12-3 or TRBV12-4 and TRBJ1-2, with no clear D. This CDR3 has 12 residues. The germline V and J ends were trimmed by 4 bases and 4 bases, with 7 bases remaining between them. DNA of the CDR3: TGTGCCAGCAGTTCAGCCCGCTATGGCTACACCTTC. This codes for CASSSARYGYTF.

The V call is TRBV11-3, the J call TRBJ2-1; possibly TRBD2 for D (6 bases). CDR1 SGHNT and CDR2 YENEEA come from the germline V gene. V gave up 3 bases and J gave up 9 bases, with 15 bases separating them. The CDR3 length is 14 residues. In DNA form, the CDR3 reads TGTGCCAGCAGCTTGTCGCTAGCGAATACTGAGCAGTTCTTC. This sequence encodes CASSLSLANTEQFF. The variable domain in full, completed from reference TRBV11-3 and TRBJ2-1, reads EAGVVQSPRYKIIEKKQPVAFWCNPISGHNTLYWYLQNLGQGPELLIRYENEEAVDDSQLPKDRFSAERLKGVDSTLKIQPAELGDSAVYLCASSLSLANTEQFFGPGTRLTVL.

This clone is a singleton in its sample. The chain links TRBV4-2 to TRBJ2-3; D might be TRBD2 (6 bases). The V gene's germline CDR1 is LGHNA and CDR2 YNFKEQ. V gave up 0 bases and J gave up 0 bases, with 13 bases separating them. The CDR3 sequence is 17 residues long. This CDR3 is CASSQEVGGVSTDTQYF. For the CDR3, the DNA is TGTGCCAGCAGCCAAGAGGTTGGCGGGGTTAGCACAGATACGCAGTATTTT.

J is TRBJ1-6 and V is TRBV9; 7 positions agree with TRBD1. CDR3 length: 13 amino acids. Germline V CDR1 and CDR2: SGDLS, YYNGEE. Unmatched junction bases numbered 3, after V lost 4 bases and J lost 8 bases. CDR3: CASSRQGDSPLHF. The CDR3 DNA is TGTGCCAGCAGCCGACAGGGTGATTCACCCCTCCACTTT.

There are a few counts of this clone. V gene TRBV6-1 combines with J gene TRBJ1-5; 9 nucleotides match TRBD1. V shed 3 bases and J 5 bases; nucleotides not matched to a gene: 11. This CDR3 comprises 17 residues. Germline V lookup: CDR1 MNHNS, CDR2 SASEGT. The chain's CDR3 is CASSDGGDRATYQPQHF. The CDR3, as DNA: TGTGCCAGCAGTGATGGTGGGGACAGGGCCACCTATCAGCCCCAGCATTTT.

The J gene is TRBJ2-3, the V gene TRBV6-4; 13 bases are a match to TRBD2. Germline loops: CDR1 MRHNA, CDR2 SNTAGT. The CDR3 is made up of 16 amino acids. The J segment lost 3 bases and the V segment lost 4 bases, leaving 4 bases of the junction unmatched. The CDR3 coding sequence is TGTGCCAGCAGTGGGACTAGCGGGGGCCCGACAGATACGCAGTATTTT. This codes for CASSGTSGGPTDTQYF.

The V call is TRBV5-6, the J call TRBJ1-1; D is undetermined. With 0 bases removed from V and 3 bases from J, the gap between germline ends came to 6 bases. The germline CDR1 and CDR2 sequences are SGHDT and YYEEEE. The CDR3 contains 13 residues. CDR3 sequence: CASSLGVDTEAFF. The CDR3 DNA sequence: TGTGCCAGCAGCTTGGGTGTCGACACTGAAGCTTTCTTT.

The rearrangement links TRBV6-5 to TRBJ1-5; 9 nucleotides line up with TRBD1. From germline, CDR1 is MNHEY and CDR2 SVGAGI. This CDR3 is 15 amino acids long. The V gene end was trimmed by 5 bases and the J gene end by 3 bases; junction bases not matched to a gene: 5. The CDR3 bases are TGTGCCAGCAGTAACAGGGGGCCGGTCAATCAGCCCCAGCATTTT. Its translation is CASSNRGPVNQPQHF.

This clone was counted once. This CDR3 is also generated by other DNA sequences in the sample. The V call is TRBV4-2, the J call TRBJ2-3, with TRBD2 matching 10 bases. Unmatched junction bases numbered 2, after V lost 4 bases and J lost 1 base. The CDR3 runs 15 residues. Germline lookup yields CDR1 LGHNA and CDR2 YNFKEQ. The CDR3 region is CASSPGTSGTDTQYF. CDR3 DNA sequence: TGTGCCAGCAGCCCAGGGACTAGCGGCACAGATACGCAGTATTTT.

V gene TRBV3-1 (or the pseudogene TRBV3-2) combines with J gene TRBJ1-2; 12 nucleotides align to TRBD1. The CDR3 has 19 amino acids. V lost 1 base, J lost 7 bases, and 16 bases stayed unmatched. CDR1 and CDR2 from the germline V gene are LGHDT and YNNKEL (reference sequence). The CDR3 nucleotides read TGTGCCAGCAGCCAAGTGGGACAGGGGGCCCAGTCCGTCTCCGGTGGCTACACCTTC. Its protein is CASSQVGQGAQSVSGGYTF.

This clone is a singleton in its sample. The chain carries TRBV12-5 and TRBJ1-1; tentative D call: TRBD1 (5 bases). In germline, CDR1 is LGHNT, CDR2 FRNRAP. With 4 bases removed from V and 1 base from J, the gap between germline ends came to 10 bases. The CDR3 sequence is 14 residues long. The CDR3 protein is CASGSPGQNTEAFF. The CDR3 coding sequence is TGTGCTAGTGGTTCCCCCGGACAGAACACTGAAGCTTTCTTT.

Only a few counts were recorded for this clone. The chain is built from TRBV2 and TRBJ1-1; possibly TRBD1 for D (6 bases). Trimming shortened V by 4 bases and J by 4 bases, and 10 bases separated the two germline ends. Germline CDR1 reads SNHLY; CDR2 reads FYNNEI. The CDR3 runs to 13 residues. CDR3 nucleotide sequence: TGTGCCAGCAGTGTTAGGGGGATCACTGAAGCTTTCTTT. The encoded protein is CASSVRGITEAFF.

The V and J genes are TRBV9 and TRBJ1-6, with D maybe TRBD1 (6 bases). Looked up from germline, CDR1 is SGDLS and CDR2 is YYNGEE. This CDR3 has 14 amino acids. V lost 0 bases and J 11 bases, leaving 12 bases between the germline ends. Here the CDR3 DNA reads TGTGCCAGCAGCGTAGCACGTCAGGGGCCACCCCTCCACTTT. Translating it yields CASSVARQGPPLHF.

This chain connects TRBV3-1 (or the pseudogene TRBV3-2) to TRBJ2-1; 8 bases line up with TRBD2. V was clipped by 4 bases and J by 0 bases; unmatched bases: 5. Germline-derived CDR1 and CDR2 are LGHDT and YNNKEL (reference sequence). This CDR3 contains 16 residues. The CDR3 DNA reads TGTGCCAGCAGCCGGTTAGCGGGGCGCTCCTACAATGAGCAGTTCTTC. Its protein is CASSRLAGRSYNEQFF.

This clone came up once. CDR3 amino acids: CASSETGSSYNSPLHF. CDR3 nucleotides: TGTGCCAGCAGTGAAACAGGGAGCTCCTATAATTCACCCCTCCACTTT. The V gene is TRBV2, the J gene TRBJ1-6; tentative D call: TRBD1 (6 bases). The CDR3 covers 16 residues. Germline V gives CDR1 SNHLY, CDR2 FYNNEI. Trimming took 2 bases from V and 0 from J, leaving 8 bases between them.